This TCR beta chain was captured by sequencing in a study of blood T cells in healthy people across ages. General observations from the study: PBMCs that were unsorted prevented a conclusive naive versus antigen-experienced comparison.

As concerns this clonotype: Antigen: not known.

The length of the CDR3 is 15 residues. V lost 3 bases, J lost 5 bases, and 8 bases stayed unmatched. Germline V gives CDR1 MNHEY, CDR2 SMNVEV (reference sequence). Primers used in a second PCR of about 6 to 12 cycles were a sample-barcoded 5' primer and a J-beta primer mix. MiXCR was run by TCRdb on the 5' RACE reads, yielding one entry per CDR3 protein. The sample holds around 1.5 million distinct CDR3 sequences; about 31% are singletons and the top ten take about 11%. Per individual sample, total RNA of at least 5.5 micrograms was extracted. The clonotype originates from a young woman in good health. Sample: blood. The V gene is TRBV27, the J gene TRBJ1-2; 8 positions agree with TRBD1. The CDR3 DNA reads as TGTGCCAGCAGTTTGGGCAGGGGGCTAGGGTATGGCTACACCTTC. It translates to CASSLGRGLGYGYTF.